Following are 32 T cell receptor beta chains from one sample sequenced in a study of beta chain features in type 1 diabetes. The entirety of the isolated RNA underwent reverse transcription, so expressed TCRB transcripts were sequenced. TCRdb's copy holds only in-frame clones and misses some; the assay was immunoSEQ multiplex PCR. Among about 230,000 clones, over 8.5% were seen once, and the ten largest hold just under 0.035%. Sequencing was carried out using naive CD4+ T cells from blood. The receptors originated from a woman aged 18-29 years in good health.

This clone was counted between two and nine times. The genes are TRBV2 and TRBJ1-1, with D unclear. Trimming took 0 bases from V and 2 from J, leaving 7 bases between them. The length of the CDR3 is 14 residues. Germline CDR1 SNHLY, CDR2 FYNNEI. CDR3 nucleotides: TGTGCCAGCAGTGAAGCCGGGGTCAACACTGAAGCTTTCTTT. It yields the protein CASSEAGVNTEAFF. The whole variable domain, remainder taken from reference TRBV2 and TRBJ1-1, is EPEVTQTPSHQVTQMGQEVILRCVPISNHLYFYWYRQILGQKVEFLVSFYNNEISEKSEIFDDQFSVERPDGSNFTLKIRSTKLEDSAMYFCASSEAGVNTEAFFGQGTRLTVV.

This clone has a handful of counts. The gene calls are TRBV5-1 and TRBJ1-3; D is possibly TRBD1 (6 bases). Germline V gene data show CDR1 as SGHRS and CDR2 as YFSETQ. The CDR3 sequence is 14 residues long. V shed 1 base and J shed 4 bases, with 9 bases lying between them. CDR3 sequence reads: CASSLTGIGNTIYF. The CDR3, as DNA: TGCGCCAGCAGCTTGACAGGGATCGGAAACACCATATATTTT.

This clone came up a few times. The chain recombines TRBV20-1 with TRBJ2-7; TRBD2 aligns across 7 bases. J gave up 2 bases and V 6 bases, and 1 base lay outside the gene matches. CDR3 length equals 11 residues. CDR1 and CDR2 from the germline V gene are DFQATT and SNEGSKA (reference sequence). The CDR3, as DNA: TGCAGTGCCCTAGCGGCCTACGAGCAGTACTTC. This sequence encodes CSALAAYEQYF.

This clone was counted a few times. The chain uses TRBV6-6 and TRBJ2-7, with D possibly matching TRBD2 (6 bases). Looked up from germline, CDR1 is MNHNY and CDR2 is SVGAGI (reference sequence). There are 14 residues in the CDR3. Trimming left V 8 bases short and J 7 bases short, with 21 bases between. CDR3 DNA: TGTGCCAGCTGCCAGCGGTCTGGAGGGAGGGAGCAGTACTTC. Protein sequence: CASCQRSGGREQYF.

The rearrangement uses TRBV5-6 and TRBJ2-1, with 8 bases fitting TRBD2. Per germline, CDR1 SGHDT and CDR2 YYEEEE. V was pared by 0 bases and J by 7 bases, with 9 bases of the junction left unmatched. The CDR3 totals 16 residues. CDR3 residues: CASSLAGGGFLNEQFF. The CDR3 DNA reads TGTGCCAGCAGCTTGGCCGGGGGGGGTTTTTTAAATGAGCAGTTCTTC.

This clone was seen only a few times. CDR3 sequence (DNA): TGCGCCAGCAGCCAAGAAGATCGGACAGTGGCCTACGAGCAGTACTTC. This translates into CASSQEDRTVAYEQYF. The chain is built from TRBV4-1 and TRBJ2-7; possibly TRBD1 for D (6 bases). The germline V gene encodes CDR1 MGHRA and CDR2 YSYEKL. Trimming stripped 0 bases from V and 2 bases from J, with 14 bases between. The CDR3 contains 16 residues.

The V and J genes are TRBV18 and TRBJ1-5; D not resolved. Looked up from germline, CDR1 is KGHSH and CDR2 is LQKENI. The CDR3 is 16 amino acids. Trimming took 0 bases from V and 5 from J, leaving 14 bases between them. CDR3 DNA sequence: TGTGCCAGCTCACCACCGGTCGCCTCAGGCGATCAGCCCCAGCATTTT. The encoded protein is CASSPPVASGDQPQHF.

This clone was detected a few times. The rearrangement links TRBV4-1 to TRBJ2-1, with 15 bases lining up with TRBD2. Losses at the gene ends were 4 bases for V and 4 bases for J; bases not matched to a gene: 2. The germline V gene encodes CDR1 MGHRA and CDR2 YSYEKL. The CDR3 covers 16 residues. CDR3 DNA: TGCGCCAGCAGCCTGGGACTAGCGGGGGGATACAATGAGCAGTTCTTC. Protein: CASSLGLAGGYNEQFF.

This clone was picked up a small number of times. The chain recombines TRBV14 with TRBJ2-5; TRBD1 aligns across 7 bases. Trimming cost V 3 bases and J 7 bases; bases outside gene matches: 5. Per germline, CDR1 SGHDN and CDR2 FVKESK. The length of the CDR3 is 13 residues. In DNA form, the CDR3 reads TGTGCCAGCAGCCACCAGGGACAGACGACCCAGTACTTC. Protein: CASSHQGQTTQYF.

The genes are TRBV11-2 and TRBJ1-2; the match to TRBD1 covers 10 bases. The V gene's germline CDR1 is SGHAT and CDR2 FQNNGV. The CDR3 loop spans 16 amino acids. V lost 5 bases to trimming and J lost 3 bases; unmatched junction nucleotides: 9. CDR3 nucleotides: TGTGCCAGCAGCCAGGACAGGGGGAGTGGGGACTATGGCTACACCTTC. This codes for CASSQDRGSGDYGYTF.

The chain recombines TRBV5-1 with TRBJ1-1, with a tentative D call TRBD1 (5 bases). This CDR3 contains 15 residues. Per the germline V gene, CDR1 is SGHRS and CDR2 is YFSETQ. V was pared by 1 base and J by 3 bases, with 13 bases between. The CDR3 spells CASSLPRAGDTEAFF. For the CDR3, the DNA is TGCGCCAGCAGCTTGCCCAGGGCGGGGGACACTGAAGCTTTCTTT.

The rearrangement links TRBV7-8 to TRBJ1-1; no firm D call. The CDR3 is made up of 16 amino acids. V dropped 5 bases and J dropped 5 bases, with 21 bases sitting between them. Germline V gene sequence: CDR1 SGHVS, CDR2 FQNEAQ. For the CDR3, the DNA is TGTGCCAGCAGCCCACGGAGGACGCAGCCGGGGACTGAAGCTTTCTTT. Amino acids: CASSPRRTQPGTEAFF.

This clone has ten or more counts. Here the CDR3 omits its conserved ending phenylalanine or tryptophan, so a read error is the likely source. The DNA is omitted, as the CDR3 cannot be located on it reliably, and the CDR3 follows TCRdb's listing. The rearrangement joins TRBV28 to TRBJ2-4; the D call in the table, TRBD1, was not verified against the DNA. The CDR3 adds up to 8 amino acids, both ends counted. The germline gives CDR1 MDHEN, CDR2 SYDVKM. The CDR3 here is CASNGQGV.

Only a few counts were recorded for this clone. This CDR3 reads CASSDRMDSGYGYTF. The CDR3 region has the DNA TGTGCCAGCAGTGACCGGATGGATAGCGGCTATGGCTACACCTTC. J is TRBJ1-2 and V is TRBV6-4; D remains unclear. Trimming removed 2 bases at V and 4 bases at J, with 14 bases between. The germline V gene encodes CDR1 MRHNA and CDR2 SNTAGT. The CDR3 is made up of 15 amino acids.

The rearrangement uses TRBV7-9 and TRBJ2-1; 8 bases line up with TRBD1. This CDR3 has 15 residues. Germline V CDR1 and CDR2: SEHNR, FQNEAQ (reference sequence). Trimming cost V 4 bases and J 3 bases; bases outside gene matches: 5. The CDR3 DNA reads as TGTGCCAGCAGCTCCACAGGGGGGATCTACAATGAGCAGTTCTTC. The encoded protein is CASSSTGGIYNEQFF.

The chain couples TRBV6-1 to TRBJ2-5, with 9 positions matching TRBD1. This CDR3 comprises 19 residues. J gave up 4 bases and V 1 base, and 16 bases lay outside the gene matches. The germline CDR1 and CDR2 sequences are MNHNS and SASEGT. CDR3 in amino acids: CASSEGWDRAGIGGETQYF. The CDR3 DNA follows: TGTGCCAGCAGTGAAGGATGGGACAGGGCCGGGATTGGGGGAGAGACCCAGTACTTC.

Concerning this clone itself: A single base separates this from a much larger clone, so it may be a read error. This chain joins TRBV4-1 and TRBJ2-1; 10 bases match TRBD2. The V and J ends lost 0 bases and 8 bases, in that order; junction bases with no gene match: 7. CDR3 length equals 16 residues. The V gene's germline CDR1 is MGHRA and CDR2 YSYEKL. The CDR3 DNA follows: TGCGCCAGCAGCCAAGAAGCTAGCGGGAGTCGGGATGAGCAGTTCTTC. Amino acid sequence: CASSQEASGSRDEQFF.

This clone showed up just a few times. The rearrangement joins TRBV27 to TRBJ2-7; maybe TRBD1 (5 bases). This CDR3 comprises 16 residues. The germline gives CDR1 MNHEY, CDR2 SMNVEV (reference sequence). Between the trimmed V and J ends, which lost 8 bases and 0 bases, there was a span of 20 bases. Here the CDR3 DNA reads TGTGCCAGCGTAAAATTAGGGGCAGCGAGCTCCTACGAGCAGTACTTC. Translating it yields CASVKLGAASSYEQYF.

This rearrangement joins TRBV5-1 to TRBJ1-4; 9 positions match TRBD1. Germline V gene data show CDR1 as SGHRS and CDR2 as YFSETQ. The CDR3 spans 15 residues. V lost 4 bases to trimming and J lost 5 bases; unmatched junction nucleotides: 6. CDR3 bases: TGCGCCAGCAGCCTATGGGACAGGGACAATGAAAAACTGTTTTTT. This translates into CASSLWDRDNEKLFF.

The gene calls are TRBV4-1 and TRBJ2-7, with D perhaps TRBD1 (5 bases). Germline CDR1 and CDR2: MGHRA and YSYEKL. V shed 0 bases and J shed 3 bases, with 12 bases lying between them. This CDR3 is built from 15 residues. CDR3 in amino acids: CASSQERGRLYEQYF. The DNA for the CDR3 is TGCGCCAGCAGCCAAGAAAGGGGCAGACTCTACGAGCAGTACTTC.

The chain links TRBV9 to TRBJ1-1, with D perhaps TRBD1 (6 bases). CDR1 and CDR2 from the germline V gene are SGDLS and YYNGEE. The CDR3 covers 14 residues. Trimming stripped 5 bases from V and 2 bases from J, with 13 bases between. The CDR3 loop reads CASSLLQGNTEAFF. The CDR3 DNA is TGTGCCAGCAGTCTACTACAGGGTAACACTGAAGCTTTCTTT.

V and J are TRBV5-6 and TRBJ2-6; D is undetermined. Trimming took off 1 base at V and 4 bases at J, with 9 bases between the two ends. The CDR3 has 15 residues. Germline values: CDR1 SGHDT, CDR2 YYEEEE. The CDR3 sequence: CASSLKARGANVLTF. The CDR3 DNA is TGTGCCAGCAGCTTGAAAGCTCGAGGGGCCAACGTCCTGACTTTC. The variable domain in full, with the rest retrieved from reference TRBV5-6 and TRBJ2-6, is DAGVTQSPTHLIKTRGQQVTLRCSPKSGHDTVSWYQQALGQGPQFIFQYYEEEERQRGNFPDRFSGHQFPNYSSELNVNALLLGDSALYLCASSLKARGANVLTFGAGSRLTVL.

The gene calls are TRBV7-9 and TRBJ1-1, with D possibly being TRBD1 (6 bases). Trimming left V 4 bases short and J 1 base short, with 7 bases between. Germline V gene sequence: CDR1 SEHNR, CDR2 FQNEAQ (reference sequence). The CDR3 sequence is 13 residues long. The CDR3 here is CASSSDRNTEAFF. In nucleotides, the CDR3 is TGTGCCAGCAGCTCGGACAGGAACACTGAAGCTTTCTTT.

In its sample, this clone was seen many times. The gene calls are TRBV7-9 and TRBJ2-2, with D tentatively TRBD2 (6 bases). The V gene lost 10 bases and the J gene lost 7 bases, with 10 bases spanning the gap. Germline assignment: CDR1 SEHNR and CDR2 FQNEAQ (reference sequence). This CDR3 is built from 11 residues. In nucleotides, the CDR3 is TGTGCCACTAGCGATAACGGGGAGCTGTTTTTT. The encoded protein is CATSDNGELFF.

This clone was detected a few times. The chain has TRBV21-1 and TRBJ1-2. TRBV21-1 has pseudogene status. CDR3 size: 14 residues. CDR3 nucleotide sequence: TGTGCCAACTTAGGCGAGGGACTTAACTATGGCTACACCTTC. Residues: CANLGEGLNYGYTF.

This clone came up a few times. J is TRBJ1-2 and V is TRBV25-1; perhaps TRBD1 as D (5 bases). V was cut by 9 bases and J by 5 bases, with 13 bases left in between. Germline CDR1 reads MGHDK; CDR2 reads SYGVNS. The length of the CDR3 is 12 residues. The CDR3 nucleotides are TGTGCCAGTAGGGGCCGGGTGTATGGCTACACCTTC. It specifies CASRGRVYGYTF.

Only a few counts were recorded for this clone. DNA for the CDR3: TGTGCCAGCAGCTTGTCAGGCATGAAACTGTTTTTT. Amino acids: CASSLSGMKLFF. The chain has TRBV7-9 and TRBJ1-4, with D hard to call. V lost 3 bases and J lost 11, with 10 bases in between. Germline V CDR1 and CDR2: SEHNR, FQNEAQ (reference sequence). This CDR3 has 12 amino acids. The whole variable domain, remainder taken from reference TRBV7-9 and TRBJ1-4, is DTGVSQNPRHKITKRGQNVTFRCDPISEHNRLYWYRQTLGQGPEFLTYFQNEAQLEKSRLLSDRFSAERPKGSFSTLEIQRTEQGDSAMYLCASSLSGMKLFFGSGTQLSVL.

The rearrangement joins TRBV11-2 to TRBJ2-7; 9 positions agree with TRBD1. Trimming at V came to 4 bases and at J to 2 bases, leaving 6 bases not matched to a gene. The CDR3 runs to 15 residues. Germline V CDR1 and CDR2: SGHAT, FQNNGV. The CDR3 region has the DNA TGTGCCAGCAGCTCCACCGGGACAGGGACCTACGAGCAGTACTTC. Its protein product is CASSSTGTGTYEQYF.

This clone was observed a few times. The genes are TRBV6-5 and TRBJ2-7; no definite D call. In germline, CDR1 is MNHEY, CDR2 SVGAGI. The CDR3 has 15 residues. The V end lost 6 bases, the J end lost 3 bases, and 18 bases lay between the germline ends. The CDR3 DNA is TGTGCCAGCAGCCCCGGGTCGCTTGGAATCTACGAGCAGTACTTC. Its protein product is CASSPGSLGIYEQYF.

This clone has a handful of counts. The V gene is TRBV9, the J gene TRBJ2-1; 7 bases map to TRBD1. There are 15 residues in the CDR3. CDR1 is SGDLS and CDR2 is YYNGEE in the germline V gene. The J segment lost 1 base and the V segment lost 3 bases, leaving 4 bases of the junction unmatched. Here the CDR3 DNA reads TGTGCCAGCAGCGGCGGACAGGTTTCCTACAATGAGCAGTTCTTC. Residues: CASSGGQVSYNEQFF.

A remark on this clone: Other nucleotide sequences from this sample produce the same CDR3. V is TRBV5-1 and J is TRBJ1-2, with D possibly TRBD1 on 6 matching bases. Germline V gene sequence: CDR1 SGHRS, CDR2 YFSETQ. The CDR3 is made up of 14 amino acids. V dropped 0 bases and J dropped 2 bases, with 8 bases sitting between them. CDR3 DNA sequence: TGCGCCAGCAGCTTGGACAGGGCGAACTATGGCTACACCTTC. It encodes CASSLDRANYGYTF.

A few counts support this clone. The CDR3 DNA is TGTGCCAGAGGACAGGGCGGGACCCAGTACTTC. Translating it yields CARGQGGTQYF. V is TRBV2 and J is TRBJ2-5, with 8 bases matching TRBD1. V was pared by 9 bases and J by 7 bases, with 4 bases of the junction left unmatched. This CDR3 spans 11 amino acids. Germline V gives CDR1 SNHLY, CDR2 FYNNEI.